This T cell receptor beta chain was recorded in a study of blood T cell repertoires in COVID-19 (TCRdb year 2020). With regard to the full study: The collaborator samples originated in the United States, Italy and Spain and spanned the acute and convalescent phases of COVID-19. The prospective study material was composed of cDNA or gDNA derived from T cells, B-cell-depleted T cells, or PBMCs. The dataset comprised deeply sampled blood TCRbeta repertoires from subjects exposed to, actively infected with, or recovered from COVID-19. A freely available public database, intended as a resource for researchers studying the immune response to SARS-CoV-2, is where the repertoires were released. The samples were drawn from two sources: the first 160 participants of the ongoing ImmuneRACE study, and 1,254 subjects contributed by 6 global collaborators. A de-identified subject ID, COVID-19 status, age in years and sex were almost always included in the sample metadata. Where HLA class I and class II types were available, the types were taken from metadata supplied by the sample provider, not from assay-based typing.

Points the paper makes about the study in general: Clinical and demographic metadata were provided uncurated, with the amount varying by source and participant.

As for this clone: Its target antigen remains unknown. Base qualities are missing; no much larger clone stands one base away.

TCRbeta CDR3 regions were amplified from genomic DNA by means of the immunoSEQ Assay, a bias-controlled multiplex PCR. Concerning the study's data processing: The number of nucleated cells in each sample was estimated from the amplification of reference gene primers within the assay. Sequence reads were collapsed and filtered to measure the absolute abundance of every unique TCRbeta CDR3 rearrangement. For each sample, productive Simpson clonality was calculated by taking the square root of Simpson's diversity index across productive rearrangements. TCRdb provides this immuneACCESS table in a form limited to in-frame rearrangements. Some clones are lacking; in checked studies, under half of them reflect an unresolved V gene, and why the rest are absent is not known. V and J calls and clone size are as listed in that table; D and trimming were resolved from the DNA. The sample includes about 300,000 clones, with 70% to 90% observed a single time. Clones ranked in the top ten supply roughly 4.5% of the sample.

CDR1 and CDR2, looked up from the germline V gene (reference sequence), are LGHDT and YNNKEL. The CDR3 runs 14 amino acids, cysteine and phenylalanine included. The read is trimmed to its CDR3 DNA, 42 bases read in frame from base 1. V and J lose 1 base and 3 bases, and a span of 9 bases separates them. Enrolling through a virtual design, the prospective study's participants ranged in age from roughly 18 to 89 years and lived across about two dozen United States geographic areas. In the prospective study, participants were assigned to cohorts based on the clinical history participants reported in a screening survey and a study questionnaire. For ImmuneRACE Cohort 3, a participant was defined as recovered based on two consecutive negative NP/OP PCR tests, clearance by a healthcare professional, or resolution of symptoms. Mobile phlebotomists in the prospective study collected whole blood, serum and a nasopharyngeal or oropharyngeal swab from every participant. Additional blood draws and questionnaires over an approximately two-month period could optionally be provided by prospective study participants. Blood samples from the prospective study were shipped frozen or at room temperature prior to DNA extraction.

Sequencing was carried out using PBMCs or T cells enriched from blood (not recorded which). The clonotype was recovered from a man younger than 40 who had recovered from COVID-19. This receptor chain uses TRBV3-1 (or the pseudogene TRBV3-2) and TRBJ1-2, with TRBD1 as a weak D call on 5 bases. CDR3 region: CASSQGRGYYGYTF. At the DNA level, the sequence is TGTGCCAGCAGCCAAGGGCGGGGGTACTATGGCTACACCTTC.